What follows describes a single T cell receptor (beta chain). The data stem from a study of CD8 T cells in Susac syndrome. Reverse transcription used roughly 0.5 to 1 ug RNA and random hexamers. From the immunoSEQ multiplex PCR reads, TCRdb called clonotypes with MiXCR, one entry per CDR3 protein. The sample lists about 120,000 distinct CDR3 sequences; around 94% were seen once. Sequencing used CD4+ T cells from PBMCs. The TCR was taken from a human donor in good health.

This CDR3 is CAWSVGNSNQPQHF. Here the CDR3 DNA reads TGTGCCTGGAGTGTAGGGAATAGCAATCAGCCCCAGCATTTT. This chain uses TRBV30 with TRBJ1-5; the D is unclear. Trimming stripped 0 bases from V and 0 bases from J, with 6 bases between. Looked up from germline, CDR1 is GTSNPN and CDR2 is SVGIG (reference sequence). CDR3 size: 14 residues.